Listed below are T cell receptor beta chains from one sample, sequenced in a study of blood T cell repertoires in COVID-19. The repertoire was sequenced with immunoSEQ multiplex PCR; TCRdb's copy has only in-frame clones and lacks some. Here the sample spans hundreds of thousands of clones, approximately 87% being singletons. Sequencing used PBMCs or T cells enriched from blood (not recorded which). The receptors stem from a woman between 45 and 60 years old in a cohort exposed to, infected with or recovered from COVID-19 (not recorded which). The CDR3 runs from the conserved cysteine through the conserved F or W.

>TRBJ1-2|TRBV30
CAWSTGQRVLGYTF
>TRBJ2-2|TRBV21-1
CASSNSPGQGDTGELFF
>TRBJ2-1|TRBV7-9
CASSPLGLAGNEQFF
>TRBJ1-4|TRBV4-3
CASSQGGLVTNEKLFF
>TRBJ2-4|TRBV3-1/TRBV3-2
CASSHGGEDLAKNIQYF
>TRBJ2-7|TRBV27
CASMRQGSYEQYF
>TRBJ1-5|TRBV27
CASSPGGSNQPQHF
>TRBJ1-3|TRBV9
CASSPRQGGNTIYF
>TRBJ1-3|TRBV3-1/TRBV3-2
CASSQGSGRGLFSGNTIYF
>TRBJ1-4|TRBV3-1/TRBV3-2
CASSQRQGSEKLFF
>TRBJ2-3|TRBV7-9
CASSLTGGTDTQYF
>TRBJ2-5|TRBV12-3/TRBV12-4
CASSLGQQETQYF
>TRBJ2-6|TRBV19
CASSLKGVGANVLTF
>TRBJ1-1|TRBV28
CASSPPRAWGTEAFF
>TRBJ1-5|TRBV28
CASSLGGVGNQPQHF
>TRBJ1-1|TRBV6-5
CASSYSGEGRNTEAFF
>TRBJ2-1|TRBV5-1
CASSTFLTGLAGVGEQFF
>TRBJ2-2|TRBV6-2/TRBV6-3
CASSGGDTGELFF
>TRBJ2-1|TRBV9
CASSVSGLAVYEQFF
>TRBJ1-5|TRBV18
CASSPRANNQPQHF
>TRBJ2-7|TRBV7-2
CASSLAGSYSYEQYF
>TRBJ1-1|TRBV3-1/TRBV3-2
CASSRAGEAFF
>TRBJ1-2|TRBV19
CASSISRASHGYTF
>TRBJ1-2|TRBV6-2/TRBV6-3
CASSFTPLPRYGYTF
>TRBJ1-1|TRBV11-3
CASSSNRDSEAFF
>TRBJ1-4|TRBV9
CASSVADGGGEKLFF
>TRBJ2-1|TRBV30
CAWVVRSSYNEQFF